The 28 T cell receptor beta chains reported below all come from one sample, sequenced in a study of blood T cell repertoires in COVID-19. Sequencing used immunoSEQ multiplex PCR; TCRdb keeps in-frame clones, though not all of them. The sample shows fewer than 450,000 clones, 88% of them seen only once. The sample consisted of PBMCs or T cells enriched from blood (not recorded which). The receptors come from a woman younger than 30 who had recovered from COVID-19.

The chain recombines TRBV3-1 (or the pseudogene TRBV3-2) with TRBJ2-3, with a weak D call TRBD1 (8 bases). The CDR3 contains 14 residues. The germline CDR1 and CDR2 sequences are LGHDT and YNNKEL (reference sequence). V lost 4 bases, J lost 9 bases, and 17 bases lay in between. The CDR3 DNA sequence: TGTGCCAGCAGCCCGACGACAGGGGAGGGCACGCAGTATTTT. It yields the protein CASSPTTGEGTQYF.

CDR3 DNA sequence: TGTGCCAGCAGTGAAGCCGTCTCGGGGTCACGCCTTAGCAATCAGCCCCAGCATTTT. Its translation is CASSEAVSGSRLSNQPQHF. The genes are TRBV6-1 and TRBJ1-5; D is unresolved. Trimming left V 0 bases short and J 0 bases short, with 18 bases between. This CDR3 is 19 amino acids long. Germline assignment: CDR1 MNHNS and CDR2 SASEGT.

The chain employs TRBV28 and TRBJ1-6; the D gene is possibly TRBD1 (6 bases). Per the germline V gene, CDR1 is MDHEN and CDR2 is SYDVKM. The CDR3 has 14 amino acids. The V end lost 6 bases, the J end lost 14 bases, and 20 bases lay between the germline ends. The CDR3 region is CASSTYREGKSLHF. The CDR3 DNA sequence: TGTGCCAGCAGCACTTACAGGGAAGGTAAATCCCTCCACTTT.

This clone was observed a single time. The chain is built from TRBV10-2 and TRBJ1-1; 8 bases fit TRBD1. The germline CDR1 and CDR2 sequences are WSHSY and SAAADI. The CDR3 has 14 residues. The ends lost 4 bases at V and 6 bases at J; junction bases unmatched: 7. The DNA of the CDR3 is TGCGCCAGCAGTGGCCAGGGGGCTAAACCTGAAGCTTTCTTT. This gives the protein CASSGQGAKPEAFF.

This chain's CDR3 is CASSLSVYQPQHF. As DNA, the CDR3 is TGTGCCAGCAGCCTCAGCGTTTATCAGCCCCAGCATTTT. The rearrangement links TRBV27 to TRBJ1-5; D uncertain. The germline V and J ends were trimmed by 6 bases and 5 bases, with 11 bases remaining between them. This CDR3 is 13 amino acids long. Per the germline V gene, CDR1 is MNHEY and CDR2 is SMNVEV (reference sequence).

The CDR3 DNA sequence: TGTGCCAGCAGACAGACCGTAACAGATACGCAGTATTTT. Protein sequence: CASRQTVTDTQYF. The gene calls are TRBV7-3 and TRBJ2-3, with D hard to call. V was trimmed by 6 bases and J by 3 bases, leaving 10 bases between them. The length of the CDR3 is 13 residues. Per germline, CDR1 SGHTA and CDR2 FQGTGA.

The chain is built from TRBV29-1 and TRBJ1-1; 7 nucleotides align to TRBD1. Germline V gene data show CDR1 as SQVTM and CDR2 as ANQGSEA. The ends lost 2 bases at V and 3 bases at J; junction bases unmatched: 6. The CDR3 contains 14 residues. The CDR3 nucleotides read TGCAGCGTTGAACCTAGACAGGGCTACACTGAAGCTTTCTTT. It codes for CSVEPRQGYTEAFF.

For this clone: Compared with germline, one end of the junction differs, possibly owing to a read error. The CDR3 region is CASSPRDSFYNEQFF. The CDR3 DNA follows: TGTGCTAGCAGCCCCCGGGACTCTTTCTACAATGAGCAGTTCTTC. The chain employs TRBV7-7 and TRBJ2-1, with a weak D call TRBD2 (6 bases). Germline values: CDR1 SSHAT, CDR2 FNYEAQ (reference sequence). The CDR3 is 15 amino acids.

The gene calls are TRBV27 and TRBJ1-1; weak D call: TRBD1 (6 bases). CDR3 length: 17 amino acids. Trimming cost V 7 bases and J 2 bases, with 23 bases left between them. Germline V gene sequence: CDR1 MNHEY, CDR2 SMNVEV (reference sequence). CDR3 DNA sequence: TGTGCCAGCAACAACCGAGGAAGCTCAGGGGTTAACACTGAAGCTTTCTTT. Translation: CASNNRGSSGVNTEAFF.

The rearrangement uses TRBV27 and TRBJ1-4; D is unclear. This CDR3 has 14 residues. The germline V gene encodes CDR1 MNHEY and CDR2 SMNVEV (reference sequence). The V end was cut by 3 bases, the J end by 1 base, with 6 bases between. CDR3 sequence: CASSLRETNEKLFF. The DNA for the CDR3 is TGTGCCAGCAGTTTGAGGGAAACTAATGAAAAACTGTTTTTT.

The chain carries TRBV30 and TRBJ1-5; D perhaps matches TRBD1 (5 bases). CDR3 length: 14 residues. V was shortened by 0 bases and J by 5 bases, with 11 bases between the two germline ends. In germline, CDR1 is GTSNPN, CDR2 SVGIG (reference sequence). The CDR3 region is CAWSVPGPYQPQHF. The CDR3 nucleotides are TGTGCCTGGAGTGTACCAGGGCCGTATCAGCCCCAGCATTTT.

Written as DNA, the CDR3 is TGTGCCAGCAGTTTACCCGGTTCACCCCTCCACTTT. Its translation: CASSLPGSPLHF. V gene TRBV12-3 or TRBV12-4 combines with J gene TRBJ1-6, with D unresolved. V lost 2 bases to trimming and J lost 9 bases, with 5 bases between them. The CDR3 length is 12 residues.

The chain combines TRBV4-3 with TRBJ1-2; maybe TRBD1 (6 bases). Germline lookup yields CDR1 LGHNA and CDR2 YSLEER. This CDR3 spans 16 amino acids. Trimming removed 0 bases at V and 3 bases at J, with 14 bases between. The CDR3 DNA reads as TGCGCCAGCAGCCAAGATTATCCCCAGGGGTACTATGGCTACACCTTC. Its translation is CASSQDYPQGYYGYTF.

The chain carries TRBV29-1 and TRBJ2-1, with 9 nucleotides matching TRBD1. Losses at the gene ends were 6 bases for V and 5 bases for J; bases not matched to a gene: 8. This CDR3 is 14 amino acids long. Germline CDR1 is SQVTM and CDR2 is ANQGSEA. The chain's CDR3 is CSVVQGAFDNEQFF. The CDR3 DNA reads as TGCAGCGTCGTACAGGGGGCTTTCGACAATGAGCAGTTCTTC.

This chain connects TRBV12-3 or TRBV12-4 to TRBJ1-1; D is unresolved. This CDR3 is built from 13 residues. Trimming pared 0 bases from V and 7 bases from J, leaving 9 bases between. The CDR3 nucleotides read TGTGCCAGCAGTTTAGCGAAAGGAGGTGAAGCTTTCTTT. Protein product: CASSLAKGGEAFF.

The V gene is TRBV7-2, the J gene TRBJ2-1; 9 bases line up with TRBD1. The V gene's germline CDR1 is SGHTA and CDR2 FQGNSA. V dropped 5 bases and J dropped 7; count of bases not matched to a gene: 9. This CDR3 spans 15 amino acids. This CDR3 is CASSRRGQGRNEQFF. CDR3 DNA: TGTGCCAGCAGCCGCCGAGGACAGGGGAGGAATGAGCAGTTCTTC. The full variable domain, in which reference TRBV7-2 and TRBJ2-1 provide the parts outside the CDR3, is GAGVSQSPSNKVTEKGKDVELRCDPISGHTALYWYRQSLGQGLEFLIYFQGNSAPDKSGLPSDRFSAERTGGSVSTLTIQRTQQEDSAVYLCASSRRGQGRNEQFFGPGTRLTVL.

Only a few counts were recorded for this clone. J is TRBJ1-1 and V is TRBV10-3; D perhaps matches TRBD1 (5 bases). V lost 3 bases, J lost 11 bases, and 13 bases lay in between. The CDR3 contains 12 residues. Germline V lookup: CDR1 ENHRY, CDR2 SYGVKD. CDR3 DNA: TGTGCCATCAGTGATTCAGAACCAGGGGCTTTCTTT. Its protein is CAISDSEPGAFF.

V is TRBV5-1 and J is TRBJ2-5; D uncertain. The CDR3 is 13 residues long. Trimming cost V 2 bases and J 1 base, with 6 bases left between them. The germline gives CDR1 SGHRS, CDR2 YFSETQ. In DNA form, the CDR3 reads TGCGCCAGCAGCTTCCAGGCCCAAGAGACCCAGTACTTC. Its protein product is CASSFQAQETQYF.

The chain's CDR3 is CASSRTGIYGYTF. CDR3 DNA sequence: TGTGCCAGCAGCCGTACAGGGATCTATGGCTACACCTTC. The rearrangement uses TRBV14 and TRBJ1-2; the D gene is possibly TRBD1 (6 bases). V gave up 4 bases and J gave up 4 bases, with 10 bases separating them. The CDR3 is 13 residues long. Germline loops: CDR1 SGHDN, CDR2 FVKESK.

This chain uses TRBV29-1 with TRBJ2-2, with 10 bases fitting TRBD1. Germline V gene sequence: CDR1 SQVTM, CDR2 ANQGSEA. Trimming removed 6 bases from V and 9 bases from J; junction bases left unmatched: 10. The CDR3 sequence is 14 residues long. The CDR3 DNA sequence: TGCAGCGTCCTCTCCGGGACAGGGGTCAGGGAGCTGTTTTTT. Amino acids: CSVLSGTGVRELFF.

The J gene is TRBJ1-4, the V gene TRBV19, with TRBD1 matching over 7 bases. Germline CDR1 and CDR2: LNHDA and SQIVND (reference sequence). V shed 5 bases, J shed 8 bases, and the junction held 5 bases outside the gene matches. The CDR3 loop spans 13 amino acids. The CDR3 nucleotides read TGTGCCAGTAGTCTTCAGGACAGGGAAAAACTGTTTTTT. Its translation: CASSLQDREKLFF.

In its sample, this clone was seen a few times. This chain connects TRBV4-2 to TRBJ1-3; perhaps TRBD1 as D (5 bases). Germline values: CDR1 LGHNA, CDR2 YNFKEQ. This CDR3 is built from 15 residues. V lost 0 bases and J 2 bases, leaving 8 bases between the germline ends. As DNA, the CDR3 is TGTGCCAGCAGCCAAGATTTGGGGCCTGGAAACACCATATATTTT. This gives the protein CASSQDLGPGNTIYF.

In its sample, this clone was seen a few times. The V and J genes are TRBV28 and TRBJ2-3, with D possibly TRBD2 on 5 matching bases. This CDR3 is 13 amino acids long. V lost 1 base, J lost 11 bases, and 13 bases lay in between. Germline values: CDR1 MDHEN, CDR2 SYDVKM. This CDR3 reads CASSLYGERGQYF. In DNA, the CDR3 is TGTGCCAGCAGTTTATACGGGGAGAGAGGGCAGTATTTT.

The J gene is TRBJ2-1, the V gene TRBV4-3; perhaps TRBD2 as D (6 bases). The germline V and J ends were trimmed by 3 bases and 4 bases, with 10 bases remaining between them. Germline V gives CDR1 LGHNA, CDR2 YSLEER. The CDR3 sequence is 14 residues long. The CDR3 sequence: CASSQLGLYNEQFF. The CDR3 DNA sequence: TGCGCCAGCAGCCAGCTGGGACTGTACAATGAGCAGTTCTTC.

The chain recombines TRBV9 with TRBJ1-2; the D is unclear. CDR1 and CDR2 from the germline V gene are SGDLS and YYNGEE. The CDR3 loop spans 14 amino acids. Trimming cost V 7 bases and J 4 bases, with 17 bases left between them. The CDR3 bases are TGTGCCAGCTCGGGGTGGGGTGTACCCTATGGCTACACCTTC. It encodes CASSGWGVPYGYTF.

This chain uses TRBV9 with TRBJ1-3; TRBD1 matches at 7 bases. Trimming at V came to 4 bases and at J to 2 bases, leaving 3 bases not matched to a gene. This CDR3 comprises 14 residues. Germline CDR1 and CDR2: SGDLS and YYNGEE. In DNA form, the CDR3 reads TGTGCCAGCAGCAGAGACAGGGCTGGAAACACCATATATTTT. This sequence encodes CASSRDRAGNTIYF.

This clone was counted once. CDR3 sequence: CSYGVWLAGLYEQYF. The CDR3 bases are TGCAGCTATGGGGTATGGCTAGCGGGGCTCTACGAGCAGTACTTC. The chain has TRBV29-1 and TRBJ2-7, with 9 positions matching TRBD2. The trim removed 8 bases at V and 3 bases at J, leaving 14 bases unmatched. This CDR3 has 15 residues. Germline loops: CDR1 SQVTM, CDR2 ANQGSEA.

J is TRBJ1-3 and V is TRBV15, with TRBD1 matching over 8 bases. Germline V CDR1 and CDR2: LNHNV, YYDKDF (reference sequence). V dropped 3 bases and J dropped 3; count of bases not matched to a gene: 7. CDR3 length equals 16 residues. The CDR3 bases are TGTGCCACCAGCAGCCGACAGGGGTTTGGTGGAAACACCATATATTTT. Translated: CATSSRQGFGGNTIYF. The variable domain in full, with the rest retrieved from reference TRBV15 and TRBJ1-3, is DAMVIQNPRYQVTQFGKPVTLSCSQTLNHNVMYWYQQKSSQAPKLLFHYYDKDFNNEADTPDNFQSRRPNTSFCFLDIRSPGLGDTAMYLCATSSRQGFGGNTIYFGEGSWLTVV.